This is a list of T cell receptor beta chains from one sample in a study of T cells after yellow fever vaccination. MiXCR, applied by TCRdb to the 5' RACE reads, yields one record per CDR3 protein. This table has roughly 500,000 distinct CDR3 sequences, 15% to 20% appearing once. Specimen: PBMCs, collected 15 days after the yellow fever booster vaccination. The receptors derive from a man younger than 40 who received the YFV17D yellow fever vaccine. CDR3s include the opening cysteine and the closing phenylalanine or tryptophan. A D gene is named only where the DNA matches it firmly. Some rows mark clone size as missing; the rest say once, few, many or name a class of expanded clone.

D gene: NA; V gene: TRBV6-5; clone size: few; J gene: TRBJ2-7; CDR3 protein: CASSYGNGVTYEQYF; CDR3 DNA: TGTGCCAGCAGTTACGGTAATGGCGTAACCTACGAGCAGTACTTC
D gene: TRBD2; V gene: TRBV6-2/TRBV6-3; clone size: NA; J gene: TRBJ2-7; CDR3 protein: CASSRLRGRGEQYF; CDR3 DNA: TGTGCCAGCAGTCGTCTGCGCGGGAGGGGTGAGCAGTACTTC
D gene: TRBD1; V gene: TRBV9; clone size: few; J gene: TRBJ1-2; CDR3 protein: CASSEKGDWTGLSGYTF; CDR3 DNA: TGTGCCAGCAGCGAAAAGGGAGACTGGACAGGACTAAGCGGCTACACCTTC
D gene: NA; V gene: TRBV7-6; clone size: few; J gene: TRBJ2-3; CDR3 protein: CASSLAQRDTQYF; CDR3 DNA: TGTGCCAGCAGCTTAGCGCAAAGGGATACGCAGTATTTT
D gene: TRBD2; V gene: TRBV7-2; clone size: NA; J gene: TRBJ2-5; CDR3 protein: CASSLRHSGRMETQYF; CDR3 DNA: TGTGCCAGCAGCTTACGCCATAGCGGGAGAATGGAGACCCAGTACTTC
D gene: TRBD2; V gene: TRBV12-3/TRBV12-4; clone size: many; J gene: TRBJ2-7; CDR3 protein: CASSLGTSGPYEQYF; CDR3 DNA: TGTGCCAGCAGTTTGGGGACTAGCGGTCCCTACGAGCAGTACTTC
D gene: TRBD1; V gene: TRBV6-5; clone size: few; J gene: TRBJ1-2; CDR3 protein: CASSYTGESGYTF; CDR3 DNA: TGTGCCAGCAGTTACACAGGGGAATCTGGCTACACCTTC
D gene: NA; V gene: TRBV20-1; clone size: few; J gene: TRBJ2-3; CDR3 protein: CSARASAGLLDTQYF; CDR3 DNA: TGCAGTGCTAGAGCCTCGGCGGGGCTACTAGATACGCAGTATTTT
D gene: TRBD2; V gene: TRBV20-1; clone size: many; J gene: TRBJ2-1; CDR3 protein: CSAPGTSGRNEQFF; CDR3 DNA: TGCAGTGCTCCCGGGACTAGCGGGAGAAATGAGCAGTTCTTC
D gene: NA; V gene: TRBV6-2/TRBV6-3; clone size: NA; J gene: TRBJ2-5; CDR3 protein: CASTKTAGLETQYF; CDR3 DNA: TGTGCCAGCACCAAGACGGCAGGGTTGGAGACCCAGTACTTC
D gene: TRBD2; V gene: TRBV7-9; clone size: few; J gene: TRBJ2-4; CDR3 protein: CASSLLAGSKNIQYF; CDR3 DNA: TGTGCCAGCAGCTTATTAGCGGGGTCCAAAAACATTCAGTACTTC
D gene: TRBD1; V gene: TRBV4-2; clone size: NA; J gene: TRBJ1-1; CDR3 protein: CASSQEQGHTRSPDTEAFF; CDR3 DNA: TGTGCCAGCAGCCAAGAACAGGGGCATACTAGATCCCCTGACACTGAAGCTTTCTTT
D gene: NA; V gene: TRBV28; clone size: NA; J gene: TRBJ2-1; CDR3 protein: CASSVGGLLYNEQFF; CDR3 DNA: TGTGCCAGCAGTGTTGGGGGGCTTCTATACAATGAGCAGTTCTTC
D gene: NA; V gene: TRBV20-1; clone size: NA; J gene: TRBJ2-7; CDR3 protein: CSASPPIPYEQYF; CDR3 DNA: TGCAGTGCTAGTCCCCCAATCCCCTACGAGCAGTACTTC
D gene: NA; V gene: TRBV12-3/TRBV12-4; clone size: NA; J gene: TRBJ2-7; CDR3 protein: CASTPDIGYEQYF; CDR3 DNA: TGTGCCAGCACCCCAGATATTGGTTACGAGCAGTACTTC
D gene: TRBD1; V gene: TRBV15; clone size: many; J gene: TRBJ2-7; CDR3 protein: CATSRVGTGYKQYF; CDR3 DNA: TGTGCCACCAGCAGAGTGGGGACAGGGTACAAGCAGTACTTC
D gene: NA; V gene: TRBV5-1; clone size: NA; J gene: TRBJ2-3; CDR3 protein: CASSLRPAGITDTQYF; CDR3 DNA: TGCGCCAGCAGCTTGCGGCCAGCGGGCATCACAGATACGCAGTATTTT
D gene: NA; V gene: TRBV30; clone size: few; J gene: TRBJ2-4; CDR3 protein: CAWSVRGMDIQYF; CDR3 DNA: TGTGCCTGGAGTGTAAGGGGAATGGACATTCAGTACTTC
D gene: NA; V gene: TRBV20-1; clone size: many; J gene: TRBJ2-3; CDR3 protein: CSAERVADGTDTQYF; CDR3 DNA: TGCAGTGCGGAGAGGGTAGCGGACGGCACAGATACGCAGTATTTT
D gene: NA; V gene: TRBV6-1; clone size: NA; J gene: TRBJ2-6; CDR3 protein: CASTKRRTELSGANVLTF; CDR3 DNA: TGTGCCAGCACTAAAAGAAGGACGGAACTCTCTGGGGCCAACGTCCTGACTTTC
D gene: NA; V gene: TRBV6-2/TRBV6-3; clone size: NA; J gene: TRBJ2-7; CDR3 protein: CASSTFSYEQYF; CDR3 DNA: TGTGCCAGCAGTACCTTTAGCTACGAGCAGTACTTC
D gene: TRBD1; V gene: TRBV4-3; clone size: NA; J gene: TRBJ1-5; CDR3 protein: CASSQDVQGAWQPQHF; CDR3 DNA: TGCGCCAGCAGCCAAGATGTACAGGGGGCTTGGCAGCCCCAGCATTTT
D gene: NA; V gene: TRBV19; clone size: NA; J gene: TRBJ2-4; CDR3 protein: CASWTPGDIQYF; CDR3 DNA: TGTGCCAGTTGGACCCCAGGGGACATTCAGTACTTC
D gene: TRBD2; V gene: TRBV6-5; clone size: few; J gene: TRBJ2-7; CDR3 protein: CASSYSGLAETYEQYF; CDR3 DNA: TGTGCCAGCAGTTACTCGGGTCTAGCGGAGACCTACGAGCAGTACTTC
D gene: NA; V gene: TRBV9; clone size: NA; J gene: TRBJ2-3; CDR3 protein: CASSVDGSVAASTDTQYF; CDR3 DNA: TGTGCCAGCAGCGTGGACGGTAGCGTGGCGGCTAGCACAGATACGCAGTATTTT
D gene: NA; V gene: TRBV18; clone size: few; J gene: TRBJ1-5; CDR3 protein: CASSPLEQGNNQPQHF; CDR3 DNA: TGTGCCAGCTCACCACTAGAACAGGGAAACAATCAGCCCCAGCATTTT
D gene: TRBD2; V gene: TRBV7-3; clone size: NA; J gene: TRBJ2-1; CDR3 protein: CASSALTSGAYNEQFF; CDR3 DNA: TGTGCCAGCAGCGCACTCACTAGCGGAGCCTACAATGAGCAGTTCTTC